The 17 T cell receptor beta chains given below trace back to one sample, sequenced in a study of cytomegalovirus exposure and HLA in healthy donors (dated by TCRdb to the late 2010s). Library prep was done by the immunoSEQ multiplex PCR assay. The multiplex PCR relied on a mix of 60 forward primers for TCR Vbeta segments and 13 reverse primers for TCR Jbeta segments. TCRdb limited this immuneACCESS table to in-frame rearrangements with V and J called. A share of clones is missing; checked studies link under half to unresolved V genes, and the rest is unexplained. The sample yields roughly 200,000 clones; about 84% were counted once. The ten largest clonotypes hold roughly 13% of the sample. The specimen sequenced was PBMCs. The receptors come from a woman aged 25-40 years in good health and CMV-seropositive.

The rearrangement uses TRBV27 and TRBJ2-5; D is unclear. The CDR3 sequence is 14 residues long. Trimming stripped 3 bases from V and 5 bases from J, with 13 bases between. Germline values: CDR1 MNHEY, CDR2 SMNVEV (reference sequence). Written as DNA, the CDR3 is TGTGCCAGCAGTTTCATCGAGAGCCTCGAGACCCAGTACTTC. Its protein product is CASSFIESLETQYF.

The rearrangement uses TRBV29-1 and TRBJ1-4, with 8 nucleotides matching TRBD1. The CDR3 has 13 residues. The V gene's germline CDR1 is SQVTM and CDR2 ANQGSEA. The J segment lost 3 bases and the V segment lost 6 bases, leaving 3 bases of the junction unmatched. The CDR3 DNA reads as TGCAGCGTGACAGGGGTCGCTAATGAAAAACTGTTTTTT. Its protein is CSVTGVANEKLFF.

The rearrangement uses TRBV6-1 and TRBJ2-7, with D maybe TRBD2 (5 bases). The CDR3 length is 13 residues. The germline V and J ends were trimmed by 0 bases and 6 bases, with 9 bases remaining between them. From germline, CDR1 is MNHNS and CDR2 SASEGT. The CDR3 reads CASSEARVREQYF. As DNA, the CDR3 is TGTGCCAGCAGTGAAGCGCGGGTCCGCGAGCAGTACTTC.

The chain links TRBV5-6 to TRBJ2-3, with a possible D match to TRBD1 (5 bases). The V gene's germline CDR1 is SGHDT and CDR2 YYEEEE. V was pared by 3 bases and J by 4 bases, with 15 bases between. The CDR3 totals 15 residues. CDR3 coding DNA: TGTGCCAGCAGCTCGCAGGGTAGGTGGGCAGATACGCAGTATTTT. Residues: CASSSQGRWADTQYF. The full variable domain, its missing parts supplied by reference TRBV5-6 and TRBJ2-3, is DAGVTQSPTHLIKTRGQQVTLRCSPKSGHDTVSWYQQALGQGPQFIFQYYEEEERQRGNFPDRFSGHQFPNYSSELNVNALLLGDSALYLCASSSQGRWADTQYFGPGTRLTVL.

The CDR3 spells CASNPSGWTPLEAFF. The CDR3, as DNA: TGTGCCAGCAATCCCTCGGGATGGACGCCCCTAGAAGCTTTCTTT. V and J are TRBV7-2 and TRBJ1-1; D unresolved. Trimming removed 7 bases from V and 8 bases from J, with 23 bases in between. Looked up from germline, CDR1 is SGHTA and CDR2 is FQGNSA. The CDR3 covers 15 residues.

This chain connects TRBV6-5 to TRBJ1-2, with 7 bases aligning to TRBD1. The CDR3 runs 13 residues. V dropped 0 bases and J dropped 6; count of bases not matched to a gene: 1. Germline loops: CDR1 MNHEY, CDR2 SVGAGI. The CDR3 DNA reads as TGTGCCAGCAGTTACTCGACAGGGCATGGCTACACCTTC. This gives the protein CASSYSTGHGYTF.

The chain carries TRBV7-2 and TRBJ2-7; 10 nucleotides align to TRBD2. V was clipped by 5 bases and J by 2 bases; unmatched bases: 9. This CDR3 has 16 residues. The germline V gene encodes CDR1 SGHTA and CDR2 FQGNSA. As DNA, the CDR3 is TGTGCCAGCAGCCTTATAGCGGGAGGTGGCACCTACGAGCAGTACTTC. It specifies CASSLIAGGGTYEQYF.

V and J are TRBV6-6 and TRBJ2-1, with unresolved D. CDR1 and CDR2 from the germline V gene are MNHNY and SVGAGI (reference sequence). The ends were cut back, 4 bases at V and 7 bases at J, with 2 bases in the middle. The CDR3 length is 10 residues. The CDR3 nucleotides are TGTGCCAGCAGTTTAAATGAGCAGTTCTTC. Translation gives CASSLNEQFF.

The genes are TRBV5-1 and TRBJ1-3; possible D gene TRBD1, 6 bases. V was pared by 5 bases and J by 2 bases, with 14 bases between. There are 15 residues in the CDR3. In germline, CDR1 is SGHRS, CDR2 YFSETQ. The CDR3 DNA is TGCGCCAGCAGGTCTTCAGGGGACCCTGGAAACACCATATATTTT. Its protein product is CASRSSGDPGNTIYF. Drawing the rest from reference TRBV5-1 and TRBJ1-3, the complete variable domain is KAGVTQTPRYLIKTRGQQVTLSCSPISGHRSVSWYQQTPGQGLQFLFEYFSETQRNKGNFPGRFSGRQFSNSRSEMNVSTLELGDSALYLCASRSSGDPGNTIYFGEGSWLTVV.

CDR3 amino acids: CASSLERGGVGYTDTQYF. The CDR3, as DNA: TGTGCCAGCAGTTTAGAGCGGGGGGGCGTGGGGTACACAGATACGCAGTATTTT. The chain combines TRBV27 with TRBJ2-3; 10 bases match TRBD2. The CDR3 extends over 18 amino acids. Germline V gene lookup returns CDR1 MNHEY and CDR2 SMNVEV (reference sequence). V trimming: 2 bases; J trimming: 2 bases; junction bases outside the gene matches: 10.

The J gene is TRBJ1-6, the V gene TRBV5-1; possible D gene TRBD1, 6 bases. Trimming removed 7 bases at V and 9 bases at J, with 17 bases between. Germline V lookup: CDR1 SGHRS, CDR2 YFSETQ. The CDR3 runs 14 residues. CDR3 coding DNA: TGCGCCAGCGACGTACAGGGAAGAGGTTCACCCCTCCACTTT. This encodes CASDVQGRGSPLHF.

The chain joins TRBV7-2 to TRBJ2-7; D gene ambiguous. The CDR3 contains 14 residues. V lost 1 base to trimming and J lost 5 bases, with 12 bases between them. Germline CDR1 is SGHTA and CDR2 is FQGNSA. The CDR3 coding sequence is TGTGCCAGCAGCTTAGAAGTCCCAGGCGACGAGCAGTACTTC. It codes for CASSLEVPGDEQYF.

The gene calls are TRBV2 and TRBJ2-3; TRBD2 agrees at 7 bases. The CDR3 has 14 residues. CDR1 SNHLY and CDR2 FYNNEI come from the germline V gene. V lost 10 bases and J lost 2; bases outside the gene matches: 9. The CDR3 loop is CATLGEGFTDTQYF. CDR3 nucleotides: TGTGCCACCCTAGGGGAGGGTTTCACAGATACGCAGTATTTT.

CDR3 residues: CASSPGAEGSPLHF. The DNA of the CDR3 is TGTGCCAGTAGTCCCGGGGCGGAGGGTTCACCCCTCCACTTT. This chain joins TRBV19 and TRBJ1-6, with a weak D call TRBD1 (5 bases). The germline V and J ends were trimmed by 5 bases and 9 bases, with 14 bases remaining between them. This CDR3 has 14 amino acids. Germline assignment: CDR1 LNHDA and CDR2 SQIVND (reference sequence).

This chain joins TRBV7-8 and TRBJ1-5; D call uncertain. The V gene lost 7 bases and the J gene lost 3 bases, with 4 bases spanning the gap. The germline CDR1 and CDR2 sequences are SGHVS and FQNEAQ. CDR3 length: 11 amino acids. The CDR3 here is CASTVNQPQHF. The CDR3 nucleotides are TGTGCCAGCACCGTCAATCAGCCCCAGCATTTT.

This clone was seen a single time. This rearrangement joins TRBV5-1 to TRBJ2-3, with TRBD1 matching over 7 bases. V lost 4 bases and J lost 1; bases outside the gene matches: 9. Germline CDR1 and CDR2: SGHRS and YFSETQ. There are 16 residues in the CDR3. CDR3 region: CASSHPRGTGTDTQYF. The CDR3 bases are TGCGCCAGCAGCCACCCCAGGGGGACGGGCACAGATACGCAGTATTTT.

This chain joins TRBV7-6 and TRBJ1-1; D is ambiguous. The germline CDR1 and CDR2 sequences are SGHVS and FNYEAQ. Trimming left V 1 base short and J 1 base short, with 4 bases between. The CDR3 contains 13 residues. In nucleotides, the CDR3 is TGTGCCAGCAGCTTAGATCGGAACACTGAAGCTTTCTTT. Translating gives CASSLDRNTEAFF.